Shown below are 7 T cell receptor beta chains from a single sample sequenced in a study of T cells in Graves' hyperthyroidism and ophthalmopathy. Amplified TCR beta CDR3 regions came from RNA transcripts. First-round RT-PCR of the TCR CDR3 relied on the HTBI primer set. From the multiplex PCR reads, TCRdb called clonotypes with MiXCR, one entry per CDR3 protein. The data show around 610,000 distinct CDR3 sequences, with over 12% seen just once and about 4% held by the top ten. Sequences were obtained from blood. The receptors derive from a woman in her thirties or forties with Graves' ophthalmopathy.

This clonotype was observed many times. This chain connects TRBV28 to TRBJ2-7; 8 nucleotides align to TRBD1. V shed 6 bases, J shed 1 base, and the junction held 8 bases outside the gene matches. The germline gives CDR1 MDHEN, CDR2 SYDVKM. This CDR3 region has 15 residues. The CDR3 bases are TGTGCCAGCAGCGCCCCCGGGACAGGATCCTACGAGCAGTACTTC. Encoded protein: CASSAPGTGSYEQYF.

This clonotype was counted many times. This rearrangement joins TRBV30 to TRBJ1-5; TRBD1 agrees at 8 bases. In germline, CDR1 is GTSNPN, CDR2 SVGIG (reference sequence). This CDR3 has 13 residues. After removal of 1 base from V and 5 bases from J, the junction contained 1 base not matched to a gene. CDR3 bases: TGTGCCTGGAGTGGGGGACAGGATCAGCCCCAGCATTTT. Its translation: CAWSGGQDQPQHF.

This clonotype was picked up a small number of times. The V and J genes are TRBV6-2 or TRBV6-3 and TRBJ2-6; unclear D gene. The CDR3 consists of 16 residues. Per the germline V gene, CDR1 is MNHEY and CDR2 is SVGEGT. The V end was cut by 6 bases, the J end by 0 bases, with 12 bases between. DNA for the CDR3: TGTGCCAGCAGGAACTCGGGTATCTCTGGGGCCAACGTCCTGACTTTC. Translating it yields CASRNSGISGANVLTF.

The chain couples TRBV6-2 or TRBV6-3 to TRBJ2-7; TRBD1 matches at 9 bases. J was trimmed by 6 bases and V by 2 bases; bases with no gene match: 11. The germline V gene has CDR1 MNHEY and CDR2 SVGEGT. CDR3 length: 16 amino acids. The CDR3 spells CASSYVPGTGSGEQYF. The CDR3 DNA follows: TGTGCCAGCAGTTACGTCCCCGGGACAGGGTCTGGCGAGCAGTACTTC.

V gene TRBV4-3 combines with J gene TRBJ2-2; no clear D gene. Germline values: CDR1 LGHNA, CDR2 YSLEER. CDR3 length equals 14 residues. With 5 bases removed from V and 2 bases from J, the gap between germline ends came to 9 bases. The CDR3 nucleotides are TGCGCCAGCAGCGGGTTAGGAAACACCGGGGAGCTGTTTTTT. Residues: CASSGLGNTGELFF.

The V and J genes are TRBV11-2 and TRBJ1-1; 9 bases line up with TRBD1. The germline V gene has CDR1 SGHAT and CDR2 FQNNGV. J was trimmed by 0 bases and V by 5 bases; bases with no gene match: 7. CDR3 length: 16 amino acids. CDR3 sequence: CASSLGTGNMNTEAFF. The CDR3 region has the DNA TGTGCCAGCAGCCTAGGGACAGGGAACATGAACACTGAAGCTTTCTTT.

This clonotype was found many times. The rearrangement uses TRBV6-1 and TRBJ1-5, with D tentatively TRBD1 (5 bases). This CDR3 has 14 amino acids. V shed 6 bases and J shed 8 bases, with 17 bases lying between them. CDR1 and CDR2 from the germline V gene are MNHNS and SASEGT. The CDR3 is CASRQDGLREPQHF. The CDR3 DNA reads TGTGCCAGCAGACAGGACGGGCTCCGTGAGCCCCAGCATTTT.